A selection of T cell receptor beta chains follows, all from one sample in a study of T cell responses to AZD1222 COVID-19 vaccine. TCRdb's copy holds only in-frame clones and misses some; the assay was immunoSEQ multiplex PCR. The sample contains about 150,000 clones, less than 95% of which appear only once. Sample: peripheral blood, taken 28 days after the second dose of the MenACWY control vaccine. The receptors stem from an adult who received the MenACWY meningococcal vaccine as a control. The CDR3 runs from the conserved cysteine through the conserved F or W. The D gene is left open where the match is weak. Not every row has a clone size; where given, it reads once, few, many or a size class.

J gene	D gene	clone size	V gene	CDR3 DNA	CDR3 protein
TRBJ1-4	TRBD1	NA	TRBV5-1	TGCGCCAGCGGACAGGGGCTCGGCGAAAATGAAAAACTGTTTTTT	CASGQGLGENEKLFF
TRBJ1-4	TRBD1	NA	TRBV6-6	TGTGCCAGCAGGTACCCACAGGGGGCAACTAATGAAAAACTGTTTTTT	CASRYPQGATNEKLFF
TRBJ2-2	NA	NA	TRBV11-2	TGTGCCAGCAGGCCAGGGGGAGGCGGGGAGCTGTTTTTT	CASRPGGGGELFF
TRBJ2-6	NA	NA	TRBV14	TGTGCCAGCAGCCAAGATTCACGGATCTCTGGGGCCAACGTCCTGACTTTC	CASSQDSRISGANVLTF
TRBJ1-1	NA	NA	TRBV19	TGTGCCAGTTGGAATGGTCAGACGAACACTGAAGCTTTCTTT	CASWNGQTNTEAFF
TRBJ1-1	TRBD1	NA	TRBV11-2	TGTGCCAGCAGCCCAACCGGGACAGGGAACACTGAAGCTTTCTTT	CASSPTGTGNTEAFF
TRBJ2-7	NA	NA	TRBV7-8	TGTGCCAGCAGCCGGGCCGCGAGCTCCTACGAGCAGTACTTC	CASSRAASSYEQYF
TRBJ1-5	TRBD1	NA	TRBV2	TGTGCCAGCAGTGACGGGACAGTTAATCAGCCCCAGCATTTT	CASSDGTVNQPQHF
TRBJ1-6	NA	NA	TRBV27	TGTGCCAGCAGTTTGGGGGGTAGAAATTCACCCCTCCACTTT	CASSLGGRNSPLHF
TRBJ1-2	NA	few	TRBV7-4	TGTGCCAGCAGCTTAGAACTGAACTATGGCTACACCTTC	CASSLELNYGYTF
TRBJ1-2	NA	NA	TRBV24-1	TGTGCCACCAGTGACCGTCGGGACGCTGCCTACACCTTC	CATSDRRDAAYTF
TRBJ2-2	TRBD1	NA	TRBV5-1	TGCGCCAGCAGCTTGGGGGACAGGGGGCCCGGGGAGCTGTTTTTT	CASSLGDRGPGELFF
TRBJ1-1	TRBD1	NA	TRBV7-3	TGTGCCAGCAGCTATGGGACAGGGAGTGAAGCTTTCTTT	CASSYGTGSEAFF
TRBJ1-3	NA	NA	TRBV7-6	TGTGCCAGCAGCCTTGGAAACACCATATATTTT	CASSLGNTIYF
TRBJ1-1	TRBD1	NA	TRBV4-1	TGCGCCAGCAGCCAAGAAGAGAGGACAGGGCTCACTGAAGCTTTCTTT	CASSQEERTGLTEAFF
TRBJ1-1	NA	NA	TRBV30	TGTGCCTGGAGCGTGGCCGACCGTAGGGGAATGAACACTGAAGCTTTCTTT	CAWSVADRRGMNTEAFF
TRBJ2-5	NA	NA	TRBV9	TGTGCCAGCAGCGCGCTGGTGGAGACGACCCAGTACTTC	CASSALVETTQYF
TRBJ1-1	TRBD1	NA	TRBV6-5	TGTGCCAGTTTCTACAGGGGGTTCGCTTTCTTT	CASFYRGFAFF
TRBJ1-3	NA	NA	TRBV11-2	TGTGCCAGCGGAGGCAGCTACTCTGGAAACACCATATATTTT	CASGGSYSGNTIYF
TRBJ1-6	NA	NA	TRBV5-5	TGTGCCAGCAGCTCTGGGGGGAATTCACCCCTCCACTTT	CASSSGGNSPLHF
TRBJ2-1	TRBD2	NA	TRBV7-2	TGTGCCAGCAGCTTAGGCCCAGCGGGGTCAAGCTCCTACAATGAGCAGTTCTTC	CASSLGPAGSSSYNEQFF
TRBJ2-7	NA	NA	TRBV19	TGTGCCAGTAGTATAGAACCCGGAGGCTCCTACGAGCAGTACTTC	CASSIEPGGSYEQYF
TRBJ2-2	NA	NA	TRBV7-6	TGTGCCAGCAGCTTAGATCCCAGTCACACCGGGGAGCTGTTTTTT	CASSLDPSHTGELFF
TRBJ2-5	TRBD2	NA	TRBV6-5	TGTGCCAGCAGTAAACTAGCGGGAGTCGCAGAGACCCAGTACTTC	CASSKLAGVAETQYF